This T cell receptor (beta chain) emerged from a study of cytomegalovirus exposure and HLA in healthy donors. Turning to the study itself: Per a later analysis, the approximately 620 first-cohort and over 90 validation repertoires shared one platform.

Trimming left V 6 bases short and J 6 bases short, with 14 bases between. Germline values: CDR1 MNHEY, CDR2 SVGAGI. There are 14 residues in the CDR3. The assay was immunoSEQ multiplex PCR, and TCRdb's table has in-frame clones only and misses some. The data hold roughly 150,000 clones, with approximately 90% observed a single time. The sample comprised PBMCs. The chain uses TRBV6-5 and TRBJ1-4; D perhaps matches TRBD1 (5 bases). This TCR derives from a man between 18 and 29 years old in good health and CMV-seronegative. The CDR3 loop reads CASRPPGGYEKLFF. In DNA form, the CDR3 reads TGTGCCAGCAGACCCCCCGGGGGGTATGAAAAACTGTTTTTT.